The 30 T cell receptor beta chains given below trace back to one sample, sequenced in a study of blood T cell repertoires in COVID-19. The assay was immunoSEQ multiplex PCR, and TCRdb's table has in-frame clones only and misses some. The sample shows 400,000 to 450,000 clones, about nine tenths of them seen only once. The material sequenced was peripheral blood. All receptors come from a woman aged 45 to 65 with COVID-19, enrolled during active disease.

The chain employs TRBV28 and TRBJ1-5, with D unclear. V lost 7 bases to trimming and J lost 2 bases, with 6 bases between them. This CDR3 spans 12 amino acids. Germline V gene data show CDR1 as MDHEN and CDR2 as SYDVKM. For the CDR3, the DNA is TGTGCCAGCACCGCGGGCAATCAGCCCCAGCATTTT. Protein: CASTAGNQPQHF.

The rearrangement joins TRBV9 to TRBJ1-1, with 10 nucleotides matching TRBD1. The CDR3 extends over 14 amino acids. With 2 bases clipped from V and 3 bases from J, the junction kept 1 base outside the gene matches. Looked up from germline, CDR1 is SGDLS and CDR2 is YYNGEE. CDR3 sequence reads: CASSVGTGDTEAFF. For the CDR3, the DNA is TGTGCCAGCAGCGTGGGGACAGGGGACACTGAAGCTTTCTTT.

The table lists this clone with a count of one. The CDR3 sequence: CASSPPGNEQFF. CDR3 nucleotides: TGTGCCAGCTCCCCGCCGGGAAATGAGCAGTTCTTC. The V call is TRBV18, the J call TRBJ2-1; possibly TRBD2 for D (5 bases). The germline V gene has CDR1 KGHSH and CDR2 LQKENI. The V and J ends lost 6 bases and 7 bases respectively, with 10 bases between them. The CDR3 sequence is 12 residues long. The entire variable domain, with the rest obtained from reference TRBV18 and TRBJ2-1, is as follows: NAGVMQNPRHLVRRRGQEARLRCSPMKGHSHVYWYRQLPEEGLKFMVYLQKENIIDESGMPKERFSAEFPKEGPSILRIQQVVRGDSAAYFCASSPPGNEQFFGPGTRLTVL.

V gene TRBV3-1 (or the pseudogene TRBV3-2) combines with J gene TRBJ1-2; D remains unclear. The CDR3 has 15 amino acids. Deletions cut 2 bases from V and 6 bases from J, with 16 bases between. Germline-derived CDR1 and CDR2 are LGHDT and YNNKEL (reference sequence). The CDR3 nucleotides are TGTGCCAGCAGCCAACTTTGGGCCAGGATGAATGGCTACACCTTC. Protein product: CASSQLWARMNGYTF.

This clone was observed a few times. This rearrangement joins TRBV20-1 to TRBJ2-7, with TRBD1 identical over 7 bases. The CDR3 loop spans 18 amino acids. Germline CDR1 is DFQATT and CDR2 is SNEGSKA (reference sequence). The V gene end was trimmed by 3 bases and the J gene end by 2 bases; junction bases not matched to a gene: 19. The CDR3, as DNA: TGCAGTGCTAGTCCCATGGGACAGACCAACCATGGGACCTACGAGCAGTACTTC. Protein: CSASPMGQTNHGTYEQYF.

CDR3 sequence reads: CASSLTSGGSDTQYF. In nucleotides, the CDR3 is TGCGCCAGCAGCTTGACTAGCGGGGGGTCAGATACGCAGTATTTT. V and J are TRBV5-1 and TRBJ2-3, with 12 nucleotides matching TRBD2. CDR3 length: 15 amino acids. V was clipped by 1 base and J by 4 bases; unmatched bases: 1. Per the germline V gene, CDR1 is SGHRS and CDR2 is YFSETQ. Looking up the rest from reference TRBV5-1 and TRBJ2-3 gives the full variable domain: KAGVTQTPRYLIKTRGQQVTLSCSPISGHRSVSWYQQTPGQGLQFLFEYFSETQRNKGNFPGRFSGRQFSNSRSEMNVSTLELGDSALYLCASSLTSGGSDTQYFGPGTRLTVL.

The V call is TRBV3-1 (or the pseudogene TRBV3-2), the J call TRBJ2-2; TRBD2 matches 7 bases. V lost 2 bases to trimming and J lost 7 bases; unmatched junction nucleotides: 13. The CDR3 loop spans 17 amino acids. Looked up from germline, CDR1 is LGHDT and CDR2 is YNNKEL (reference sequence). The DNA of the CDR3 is TGTGCCAGCAGCCAACCTCGCCCACCGACGGGGGGCGGGGAGCTGTTTTTT. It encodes CASSQPRPPTGGGELFF.

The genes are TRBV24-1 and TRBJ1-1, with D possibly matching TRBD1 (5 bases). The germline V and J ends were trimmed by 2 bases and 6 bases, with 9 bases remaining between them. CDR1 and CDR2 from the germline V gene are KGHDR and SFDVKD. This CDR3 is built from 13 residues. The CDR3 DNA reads TGTGCCACCAGTGATTCGACAGACCCTGAAGCTTTCTTT. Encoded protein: CATSDSTDPEAFF.

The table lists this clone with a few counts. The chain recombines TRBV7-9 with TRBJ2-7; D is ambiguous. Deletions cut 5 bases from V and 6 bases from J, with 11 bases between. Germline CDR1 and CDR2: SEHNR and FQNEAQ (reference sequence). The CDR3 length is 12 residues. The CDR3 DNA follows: TGTGCCAGCAGCCCCGCTCCGGGCGAGCAGTACTTC. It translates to CASSPAPGEQYF.

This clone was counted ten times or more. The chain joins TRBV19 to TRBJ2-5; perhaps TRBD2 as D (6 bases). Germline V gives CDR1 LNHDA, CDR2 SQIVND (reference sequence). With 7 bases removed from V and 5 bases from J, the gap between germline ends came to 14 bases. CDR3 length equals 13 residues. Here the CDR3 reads CASKEGPEETQYF. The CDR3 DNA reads TGTGCCAGTAAGGAGGGACCGGAGGAGACCCAGTACTTC.

CDR3 protein: CASSPGGFAEQYF. The CDR3 region has the DNA TGTGCCAGCAGCCCCGGCGGGTTCGCCGAGCAGTACTTC. The chain couples TRBV11-3 to TRBJ2-7, with TRBD2 as a possible D gene (5 bases). Germline CDR1 is SGHNT and CDR2 is YENEEA. This CDR3 spans 13 amino acids. Trimming stripped 5 bases from V and 6 bases from J, with 14 bases between.

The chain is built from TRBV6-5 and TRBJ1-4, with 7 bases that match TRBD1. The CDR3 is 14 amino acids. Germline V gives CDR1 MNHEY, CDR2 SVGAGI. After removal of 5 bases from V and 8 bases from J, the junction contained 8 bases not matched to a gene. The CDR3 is CASSKQGVEEKLFF. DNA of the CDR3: TGTGCCAGCAGTAAGCAGGGGGTTGAAGAAAAACTGTTTTTT.

CDR3 in amino acids: CASSYLSGGEQFF. The CDR3 DNA reads TGTGCCAGCAGTTATCTGTCGGGGGGCGAGCAGTTCTTC. The chain employs TRBV11-3 and TRBJ2-1; tentatively, D is TRBD2 (7 bases). The CDR3 loop spans 13 amino acids. Germline-derived CDR1 and CDR2 are SGHNT and YENEEA. The V and J ends lost 6 bases and 10 bases respectively, with 16 bases between them.

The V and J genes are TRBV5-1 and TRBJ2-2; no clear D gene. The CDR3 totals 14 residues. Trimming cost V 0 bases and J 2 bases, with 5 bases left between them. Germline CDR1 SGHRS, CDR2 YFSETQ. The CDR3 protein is CASSLDINTGELFF. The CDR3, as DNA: TGCGCCAGCAGCTTGGACATTAACACCGGGGAGCTGTTTTTT.

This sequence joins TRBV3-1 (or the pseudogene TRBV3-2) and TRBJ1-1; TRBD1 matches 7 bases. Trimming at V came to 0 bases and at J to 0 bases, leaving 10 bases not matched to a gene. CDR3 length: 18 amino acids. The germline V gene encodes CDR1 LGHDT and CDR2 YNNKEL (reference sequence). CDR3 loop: CASSQEGHWDRMNTEAFF. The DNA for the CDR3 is TGTGCCAGCAGCCAAGAAGGACACTGGGACAGAATGAACACTGAAGCTTTCTTT.

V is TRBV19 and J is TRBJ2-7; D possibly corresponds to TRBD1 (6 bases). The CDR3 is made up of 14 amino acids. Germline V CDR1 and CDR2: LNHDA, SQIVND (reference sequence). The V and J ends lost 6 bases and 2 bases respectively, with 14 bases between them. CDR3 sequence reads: CASSYRVGTYEQYF. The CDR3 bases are TGTGCCAGTAGCTACAGGGTTGGGACCTACGAGCAGTACTTC.

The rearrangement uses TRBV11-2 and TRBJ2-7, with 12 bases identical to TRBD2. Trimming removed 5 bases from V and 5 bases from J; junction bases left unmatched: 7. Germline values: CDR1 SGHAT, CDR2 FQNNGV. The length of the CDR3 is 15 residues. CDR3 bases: TGTGCCAGCAGCAAACCGGGACTAGCGGGCCACGAGCAGTACTTC. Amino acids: CASSKPGLAGHEQYF. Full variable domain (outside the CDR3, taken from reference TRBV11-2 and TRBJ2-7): EAGVAQSPRYKIIEKRQSVAFWCNPISGHATLYWYQQILGQGPKLLIQFQNNGVVDDSQLPKDRFSAERLKGVDSTLKIQPAKLEDSAVYLCASSKPGLAGHEQYFGPGTRLTVT.

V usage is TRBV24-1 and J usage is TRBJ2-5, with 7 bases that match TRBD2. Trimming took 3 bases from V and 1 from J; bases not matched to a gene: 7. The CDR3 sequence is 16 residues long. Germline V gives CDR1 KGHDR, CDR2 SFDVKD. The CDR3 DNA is TGTGCCACCAGTGATCGGGCTAGCGGCGCCCAAGAGACCCAGTACTTC. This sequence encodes CATSDRASGAQETQYF.

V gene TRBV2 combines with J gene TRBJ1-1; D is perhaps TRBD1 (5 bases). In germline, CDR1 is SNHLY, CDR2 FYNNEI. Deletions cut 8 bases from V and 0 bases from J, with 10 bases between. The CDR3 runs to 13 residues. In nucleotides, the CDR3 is TGTGCCAGCCATCGGGGGTTGAACACTGAAGCTTTCTTT. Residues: CASHRGLNTEAFF. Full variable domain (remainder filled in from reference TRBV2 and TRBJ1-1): EPEVTQTPSHQVTQMGQEVILRCVPISNHLYFYWYRQILGQKVEFLVSFYNNEISEKSEIFDDQFSVERPDGSNFTLKIRSTKLEDSAMYFCASHRGLNTEAFFGQGTRLTVV.

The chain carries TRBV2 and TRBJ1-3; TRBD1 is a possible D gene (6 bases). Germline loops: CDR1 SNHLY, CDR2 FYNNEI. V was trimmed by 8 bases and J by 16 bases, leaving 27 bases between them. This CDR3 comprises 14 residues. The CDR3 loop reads CASHHIQGRTKGYF. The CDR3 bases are TGTGCCAGCCACCACATACAGGGCAGGACCAAGGGCTATTTT. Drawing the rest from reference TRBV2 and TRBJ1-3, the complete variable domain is EPEVTQTPSHQVTQMGQEVILRCVPISNHLYFYWYRQILGQKVEFLVSFYNNEISEKSEIFDDQFSVERPDGSNFTLKIRSTKLEDSAMYFCASHHIQGRTKGYFGEGSWLTVV.

The CDR3 region is CATSGETGNYGYTF. The DNA of the CDR3 is TGTGCCACCAGTGGGGAGACCGGTAACTATGGCTACACCTTC. J is TRBJ1-2 and V is TRBV24-1; D is uncertain. Trimming left V 5 bases short and J 1 base short, with 10 bases between. The CDR3 extends over 14 amino acids. CDR1 is KGHDR, CDR2 SFDVKD, per germline.

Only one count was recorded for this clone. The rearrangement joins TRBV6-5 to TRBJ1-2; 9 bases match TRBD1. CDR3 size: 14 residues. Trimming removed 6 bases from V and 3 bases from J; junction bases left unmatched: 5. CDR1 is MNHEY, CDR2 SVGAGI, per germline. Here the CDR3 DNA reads TGTGCCAGCAGAAGGACAGGGGTCGACTATGGCTACACCTTC. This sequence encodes CASRRTGVDYGYTF.

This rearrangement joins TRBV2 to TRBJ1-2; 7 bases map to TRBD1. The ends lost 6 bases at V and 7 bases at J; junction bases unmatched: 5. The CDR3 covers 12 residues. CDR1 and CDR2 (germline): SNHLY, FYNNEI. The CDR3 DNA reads TGTGCCAGCAGGGTTACAGGGGTTGGCTACACCTTC. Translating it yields CASRVTGVGYTF.

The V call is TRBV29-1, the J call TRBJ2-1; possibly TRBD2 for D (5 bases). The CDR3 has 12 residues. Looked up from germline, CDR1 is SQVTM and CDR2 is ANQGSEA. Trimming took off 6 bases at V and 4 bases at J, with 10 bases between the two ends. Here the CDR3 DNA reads TGCAGCGTACGGGAACATTACAATGAGCAGTTCTTC. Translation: CSVREHYNEQFF.

This chain's CDR3 is CASSPSGGARTGELFF. The CDR3 DNA follows: TGTGCCAGCAGCCCTAGCGGGGGGGCCCGAACCGGGGAGCTGTTTTTT. This rearrangement joins TRBV3-1 (or the pseudogene TRBV3-2) to TRBJ2-2; 12 positions match TRBD2. The CDR3 is made up of 16 amino acids. Germline V gene lookup returns CDR1 LGHDT and CDR2 YNNKEL (reference sequence). With 4 bases clipped from V and 5 bases from J, the junction kept 5 bases outside the gene matches.

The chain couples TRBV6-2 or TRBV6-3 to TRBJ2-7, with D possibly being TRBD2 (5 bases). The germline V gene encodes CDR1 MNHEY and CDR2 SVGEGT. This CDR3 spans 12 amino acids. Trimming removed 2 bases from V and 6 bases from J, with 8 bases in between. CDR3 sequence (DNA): TGTGCCAGCAGTTACGAACTAGGCGAGCAGTACTTC. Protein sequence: CASSYELGEQYF.

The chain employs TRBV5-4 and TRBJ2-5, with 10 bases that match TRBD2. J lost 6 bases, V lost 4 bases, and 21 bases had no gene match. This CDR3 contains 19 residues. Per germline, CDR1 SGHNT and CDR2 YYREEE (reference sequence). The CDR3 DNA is TGTGCCAGCAGCGGTTCTAGCGGGGGCCCCTCTTTGGGTCCAAAGACCCAGTACTTC. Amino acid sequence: CASSGSSGGPSLGPKTQYF.

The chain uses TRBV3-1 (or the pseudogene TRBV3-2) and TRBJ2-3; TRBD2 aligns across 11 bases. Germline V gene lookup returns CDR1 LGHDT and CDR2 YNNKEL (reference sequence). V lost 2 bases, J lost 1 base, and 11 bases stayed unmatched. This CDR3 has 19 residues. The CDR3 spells CASSQFILAGGSGTDTQYF. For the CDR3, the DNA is TGTGCCAGCAGCCAATTTATCCTAGCGGGGGGAAGCGGCACAGATACGCAGTATTTT.

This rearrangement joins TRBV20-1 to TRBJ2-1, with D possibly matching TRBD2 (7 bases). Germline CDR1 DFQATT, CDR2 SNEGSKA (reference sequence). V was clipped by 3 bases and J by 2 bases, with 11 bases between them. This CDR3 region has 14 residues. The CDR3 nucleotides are TGCAGTGCTAGTTTAGGGGGGGCCTACAATGAGCAGTTCTTC. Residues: CSASLGGAYNEQFF.

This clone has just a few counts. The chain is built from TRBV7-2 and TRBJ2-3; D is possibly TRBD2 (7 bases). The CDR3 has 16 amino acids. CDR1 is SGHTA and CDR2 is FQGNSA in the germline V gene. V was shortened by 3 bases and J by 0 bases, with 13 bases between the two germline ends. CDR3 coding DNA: TGTGCCAGCAGCTTTAGGGGAGGGGGAAGCACAGATACGCAGTATTTT. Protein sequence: CASSFRGGGSTDTQYF.